Detailed here is one T cell receptor (beta chain). The antigen remains unidentified. The source of the sample is a study of long-term antiretroviral therapy in people with HIV. Overall study results and limits: Pre-ART expanded TRB clones stayed dominant throughout, though often decreasing after ART.

Survey-level immunoSEQ v3.0 assays were run. Data came from immunoSEQ multiplex PCR; TCRdb stores just in-frame clones and leaves some out. The data contain tens of thousands of clones, approximately 90% of them seen just once; the ten biggest clones take up about 4.5%. CDR1 is SQVTM, CDR2 ANQGSEA, per germline. CDR3 length equals 13 residues. Trimming took 5 bases from V and 1 from J, leaving 11 bases between them. Sequenced material: unsorted PBMCs, taken just over 5 years after starting antiretroviral therapy. This sequence joins TRBV29-1 and TRBJ1-1, with no clear D. The TCR comes from a woman in her thirties or forties with HIV. The CDR3 sequence is CSVTRGGNTEAFF. CDR3 bases: TGCAGCGTTACCCGGGGAGGGAACACTGAAGCTTTCTTT. Complete variable domain (other parts from reference TRBV29-1 and TRBJ1-1): SAVISQKPSRDICQRGTSLTIQCQVDSQVTMMFWYRQQPGQSLTLIATANQGSEATYESGFVIDKFPISRPNLTFSTLTVSNMSPEDSSIYLCSVTRGGNTEAFFGQGTRLTVV.